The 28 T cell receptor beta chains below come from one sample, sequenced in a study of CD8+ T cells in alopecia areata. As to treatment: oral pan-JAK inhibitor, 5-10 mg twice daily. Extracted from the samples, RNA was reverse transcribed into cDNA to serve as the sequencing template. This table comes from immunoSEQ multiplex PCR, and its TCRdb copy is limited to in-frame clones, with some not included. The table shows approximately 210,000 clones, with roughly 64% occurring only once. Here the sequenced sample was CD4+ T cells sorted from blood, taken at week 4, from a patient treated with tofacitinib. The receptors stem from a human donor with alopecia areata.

The CDR3, as DNA: TGTGCCAGCAGCTTGGCTGGAGGCGGCGAGACCCAGTACTTC. As protein: CASSLAGGGETQYF. The gene calls are TRBV5-6 and TRBJ2-5; tentative D call: TRBD2 (5 bases). Germline-derived CDR1 and CDR2 are SGHDT and YYEEEE. The CDR3 sequence is 14 residues long. The ends were cut back, 0 bases at V and 5 bases at J, with 11 bases in the middle.

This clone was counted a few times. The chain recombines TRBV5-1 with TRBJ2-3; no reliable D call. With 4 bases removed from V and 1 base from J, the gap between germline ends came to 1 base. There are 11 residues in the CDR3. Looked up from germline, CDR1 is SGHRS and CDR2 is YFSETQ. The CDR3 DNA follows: TGCGCCAGCAGCCGCACAGATACGCAGTATTTT. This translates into CASSRTDTQYF.

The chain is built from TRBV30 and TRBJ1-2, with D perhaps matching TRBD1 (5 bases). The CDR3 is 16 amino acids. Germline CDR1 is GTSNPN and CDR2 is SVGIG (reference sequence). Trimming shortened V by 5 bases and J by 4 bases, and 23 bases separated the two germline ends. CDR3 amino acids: CAWSGTEKPSGYGYTF. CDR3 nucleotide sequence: TGTGCCTGGTCCGGGACGGAGAAACCTAGCGGCTATGGCTACACCTTC.

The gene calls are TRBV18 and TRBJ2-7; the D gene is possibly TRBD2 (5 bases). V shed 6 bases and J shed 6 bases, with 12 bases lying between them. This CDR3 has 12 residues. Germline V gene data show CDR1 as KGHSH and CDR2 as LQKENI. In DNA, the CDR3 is TGTGCCAGCTCCCTTGGTGAGGGCGAGCAGTACTTC. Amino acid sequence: CASSLGEGEQYF. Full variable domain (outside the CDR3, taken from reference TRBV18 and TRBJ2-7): NAGVMQNPRHLVRRRGQEARLRCSPMKGHSHVYWYRQLPEEGLKFMVYLQKENIIDESGMPKERFSAEFPKEGPSILRIQQVVRGDSAAYFCASSLGEGEQYFGPGTRLTVT.

CDR3 region: CASSPLVQGLFF. CDR3 in DNA: TGTGCCAGCAGCCCACTGGTGCAAGGGCTGTTTTTT. The genes are TRBV11-2 and TRBJ2-2; D remains unclear. The CDR3 runs 12 residues. Germline lookup yields CDR1 SGHAT and CDR2 FQNNGV. The V and J ends lost 5 bases and 13 bases respectively, with 14 bases between them.

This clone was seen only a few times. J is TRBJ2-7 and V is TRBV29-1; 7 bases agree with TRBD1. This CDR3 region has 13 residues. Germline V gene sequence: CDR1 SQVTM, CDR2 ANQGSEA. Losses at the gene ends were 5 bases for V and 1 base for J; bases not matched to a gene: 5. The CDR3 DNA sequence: TGCAGCGTTTCGAACAGGGGATCCTACGAGCAGTACTTC. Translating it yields CSVSNRGSYEQYF.

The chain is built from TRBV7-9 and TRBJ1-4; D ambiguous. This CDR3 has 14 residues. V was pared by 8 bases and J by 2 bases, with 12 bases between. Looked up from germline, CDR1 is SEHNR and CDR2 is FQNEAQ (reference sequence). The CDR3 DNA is TGTGCCAGCGGCAGATCCGCCACTAATGAAAAACTGTTTTTT. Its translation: CASGRSATNEKLFF.

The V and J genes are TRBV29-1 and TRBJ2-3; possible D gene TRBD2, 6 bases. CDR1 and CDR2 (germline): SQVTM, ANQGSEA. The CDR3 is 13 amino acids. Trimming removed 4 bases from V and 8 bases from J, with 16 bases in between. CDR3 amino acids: CSVAKDYSSTQYF. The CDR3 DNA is TGCAGCGTTGCAAAGGACTATTCGAGTACGCAGTATTTT.

DNA for the CDR3: TGTGCCTGGAGCTACAGCGCCTACGAGCAGTACTTC. Protein sequence: CAWSYSAYEQYF. This chain links TRBV30 with TRBJ2-7; unclear D gene. Per the germline V gene, CDR1 is GTSNPN and CDR2 is SVGIG (reference sequence). This CDR3 has 12 residues. V shed 3 bases and J shed 2 bases, with 8 bases lying between them.

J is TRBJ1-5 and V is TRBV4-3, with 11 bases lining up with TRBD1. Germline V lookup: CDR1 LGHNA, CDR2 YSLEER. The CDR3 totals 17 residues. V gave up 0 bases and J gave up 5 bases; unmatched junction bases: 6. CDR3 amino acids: CASSQDRGTGGHQPQHF. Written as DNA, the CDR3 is TGCGCCAGCAGCCAAGATAGGGGGACAGGGGGTCATCAGCCCCAGCATTTT.

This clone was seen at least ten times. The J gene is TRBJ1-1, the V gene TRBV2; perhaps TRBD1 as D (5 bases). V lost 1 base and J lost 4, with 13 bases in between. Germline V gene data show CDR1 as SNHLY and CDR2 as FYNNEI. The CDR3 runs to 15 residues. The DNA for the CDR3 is TGTGCCAGCAGTGAAGATAGGGGAGGAGGCACTGAAGCTTTCTTT. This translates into CASSEDRGGGTEAFF.

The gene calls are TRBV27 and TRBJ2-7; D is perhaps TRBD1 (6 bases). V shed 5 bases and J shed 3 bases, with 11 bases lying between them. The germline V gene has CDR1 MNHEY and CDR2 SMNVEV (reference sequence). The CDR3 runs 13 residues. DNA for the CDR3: TGTGCCAGCAGTGAGGACAGCTTCTACGAGCAGTACTTC. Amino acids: CASSEDSFYEQYF.

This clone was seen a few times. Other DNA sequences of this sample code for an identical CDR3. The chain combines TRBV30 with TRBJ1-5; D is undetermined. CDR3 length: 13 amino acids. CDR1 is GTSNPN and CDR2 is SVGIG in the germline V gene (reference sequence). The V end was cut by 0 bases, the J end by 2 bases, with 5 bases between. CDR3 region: CAWSVRGNQPQHF. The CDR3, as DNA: TGTGCCTGGAGTGTACGTGGCAATCAGCCCCAGCATTTT.

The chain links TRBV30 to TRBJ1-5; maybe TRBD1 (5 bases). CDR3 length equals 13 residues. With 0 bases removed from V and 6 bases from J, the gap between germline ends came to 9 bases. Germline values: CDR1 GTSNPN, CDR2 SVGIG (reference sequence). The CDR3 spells CAWSVSQGQPQHF. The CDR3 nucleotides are TGTGCCTGGAGTGTCTCCCAGGGTCAGCCCCAGCATTTT. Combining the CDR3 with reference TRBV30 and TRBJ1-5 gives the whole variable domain SQTIHQWPATLVQPVGSPLSLECTVEGTSNPNLYWYRQAAGRGLQLLFYSVGIGQISSEVPQNLSASRPQDRQFILSSKKLLLSDSGFYLCAWSVSQGQPQHFGDGTRLSIL.

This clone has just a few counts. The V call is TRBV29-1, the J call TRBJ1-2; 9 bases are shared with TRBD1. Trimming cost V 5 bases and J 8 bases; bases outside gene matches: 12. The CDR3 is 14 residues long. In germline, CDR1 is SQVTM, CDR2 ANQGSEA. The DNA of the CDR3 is TGCAGCGTTATCAACTTACAGGGGGCACAAGGCTACACCTTC. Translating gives CSVINLQGAQGYTF.

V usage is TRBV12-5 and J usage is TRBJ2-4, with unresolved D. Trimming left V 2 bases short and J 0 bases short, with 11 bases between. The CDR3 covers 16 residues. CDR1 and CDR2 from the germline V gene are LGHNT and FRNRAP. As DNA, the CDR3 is TGTGCTAGTGGTTTGAGGCAGAACCTAGCCAAAAACATTCAGTACTTC. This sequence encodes CASGLRQNLAKNIQYF.

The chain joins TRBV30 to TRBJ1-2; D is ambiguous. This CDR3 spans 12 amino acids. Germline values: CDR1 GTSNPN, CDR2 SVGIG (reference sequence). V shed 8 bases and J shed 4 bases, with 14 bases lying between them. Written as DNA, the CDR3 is TGTGCCGCGGCGCCCCTCCTCTATGGCTACACCTTC. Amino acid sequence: CAAAPLLYGYTF.

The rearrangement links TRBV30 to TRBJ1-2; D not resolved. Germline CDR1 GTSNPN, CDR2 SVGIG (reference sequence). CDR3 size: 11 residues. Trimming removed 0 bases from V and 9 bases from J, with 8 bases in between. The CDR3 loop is CAWSVGGSYTF. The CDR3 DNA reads TGTGCCTGGAGTGTAGGTGGGAGCTACACCTTC.

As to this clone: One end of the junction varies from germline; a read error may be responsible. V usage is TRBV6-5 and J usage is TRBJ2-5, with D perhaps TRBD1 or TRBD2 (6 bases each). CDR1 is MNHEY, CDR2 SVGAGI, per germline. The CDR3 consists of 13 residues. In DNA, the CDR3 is TGTGCCGGCAGTTACGGGGGCACGGAGACCCAGTACTTC. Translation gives CAGSYGGTETQYF.

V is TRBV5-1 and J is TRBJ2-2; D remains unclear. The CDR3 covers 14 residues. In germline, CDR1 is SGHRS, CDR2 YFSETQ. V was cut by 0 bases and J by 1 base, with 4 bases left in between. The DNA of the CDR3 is TGCGCCAGCAGCTTGGGGCGGAACACCGGGGAGCTGTTTTTT. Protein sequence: CASSLGRNTGELFF.

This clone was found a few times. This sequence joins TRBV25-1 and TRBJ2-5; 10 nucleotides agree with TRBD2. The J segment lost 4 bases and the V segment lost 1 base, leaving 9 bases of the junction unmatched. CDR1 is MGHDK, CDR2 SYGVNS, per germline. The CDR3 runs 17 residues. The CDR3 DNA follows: TGTGCCAGCAGTGAATTCGCTGGGTTAGCGGGGGGAGAGACCCAGTACTTC. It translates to CASSEFAGLAGGETQYF.

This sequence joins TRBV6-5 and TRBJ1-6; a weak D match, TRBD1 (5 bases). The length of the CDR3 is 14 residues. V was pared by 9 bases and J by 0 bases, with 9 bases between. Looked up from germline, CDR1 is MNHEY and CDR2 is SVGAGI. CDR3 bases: TGTGCCAGTCGAGACAGCTCCTATAATTCACCCCTCCACTTT. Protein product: CASRDSSYNSPLHF.

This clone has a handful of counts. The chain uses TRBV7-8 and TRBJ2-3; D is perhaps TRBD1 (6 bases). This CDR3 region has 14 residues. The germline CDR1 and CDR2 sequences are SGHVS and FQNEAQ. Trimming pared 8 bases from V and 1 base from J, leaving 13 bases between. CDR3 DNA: TGTGCCAGCGGCCGGGCAGGGGGCACAGATACGCAGTATTTT. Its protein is CASGRAGGTDTQYF. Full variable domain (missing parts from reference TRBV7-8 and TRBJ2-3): GAGVSQSPRYKVAKRGQDVALRCDPISGHVSLFWYQQALGQGPEFLTYFQNEAQLDKSGLPSDRFFAERPEGSVSTLKIQRTQQEDSAVYLCASGRAGGTDTQYFGPGTRLTVL.

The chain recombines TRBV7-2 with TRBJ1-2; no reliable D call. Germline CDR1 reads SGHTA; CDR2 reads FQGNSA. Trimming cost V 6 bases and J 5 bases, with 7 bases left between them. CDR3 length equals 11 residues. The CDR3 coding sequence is TGTGCCAGCAGGGGGAATTATGGCTACACCTTC. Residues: CASRGNYGYTF.

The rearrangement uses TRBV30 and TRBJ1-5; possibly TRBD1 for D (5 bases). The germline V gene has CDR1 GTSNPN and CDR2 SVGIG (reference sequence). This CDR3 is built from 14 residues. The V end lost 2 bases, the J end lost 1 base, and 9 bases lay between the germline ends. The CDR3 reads CAWSTGSSNQPQHF. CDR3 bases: TGTGCCTGGAGTACAGGCAGCAGCAATCAGCCCCAGCATTTT. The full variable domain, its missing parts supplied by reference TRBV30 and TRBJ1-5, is SQTIHQWPATLVQPVGSPLSLECTVEGTSNPNLYWYRQAAGRGLQLLFYSVGIGQISSEVPQNLSASRPQDRQFILSSKKLLLSDSGFYLCAWSTGSSNQPQHFGDGTRLSIL.

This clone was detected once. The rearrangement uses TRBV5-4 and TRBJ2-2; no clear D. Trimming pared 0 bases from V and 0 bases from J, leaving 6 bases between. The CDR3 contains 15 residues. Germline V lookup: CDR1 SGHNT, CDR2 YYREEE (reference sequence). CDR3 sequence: CASSLERTNTGELFF. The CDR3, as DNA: TGTGCCAGCAGCTTGGAGAGGACGAACACCGGGGAGCTGTTTTTT. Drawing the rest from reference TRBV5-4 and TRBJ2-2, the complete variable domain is ETGVTQSPTHLIKTRGQQVTLRCSSQSGHNTVSWYQQALGQGPQFIFQYYREEENGRGNFPPRFSGLQFPNYSSELNVNALELDDSALYLCASSLERTNTGELFFGEGSRLTVL.

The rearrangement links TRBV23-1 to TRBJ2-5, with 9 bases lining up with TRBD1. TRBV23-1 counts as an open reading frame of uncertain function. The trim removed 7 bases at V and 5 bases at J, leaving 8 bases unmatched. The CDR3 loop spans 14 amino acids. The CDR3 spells CASTPQGAGETQYF. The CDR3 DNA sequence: TGCGCCAGCACACCACAGGGGGCCGGGGAGACCCAGTACTTC.

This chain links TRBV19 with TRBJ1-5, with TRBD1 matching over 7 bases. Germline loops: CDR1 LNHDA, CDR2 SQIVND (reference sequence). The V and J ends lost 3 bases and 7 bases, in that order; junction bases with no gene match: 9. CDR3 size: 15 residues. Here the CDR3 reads CASSIDREWRQPQHF. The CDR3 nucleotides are TGTGCCAGTAGTATCGACAGGGAGTGGAGACAGCCCCAGCATTTT.